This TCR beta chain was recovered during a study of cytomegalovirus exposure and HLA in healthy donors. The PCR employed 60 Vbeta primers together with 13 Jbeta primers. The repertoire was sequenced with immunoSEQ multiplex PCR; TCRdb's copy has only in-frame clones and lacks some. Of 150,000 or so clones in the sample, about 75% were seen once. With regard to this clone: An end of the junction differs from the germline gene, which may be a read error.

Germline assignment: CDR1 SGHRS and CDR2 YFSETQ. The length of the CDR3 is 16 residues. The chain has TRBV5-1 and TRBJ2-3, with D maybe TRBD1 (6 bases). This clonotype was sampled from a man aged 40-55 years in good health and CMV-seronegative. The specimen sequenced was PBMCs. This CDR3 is CASSLTNWDNGDTRYF. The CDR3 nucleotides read TGCGCCAGCAGCCTAACAAACTGGGACAATGGAGATACGCGGTATTTT.